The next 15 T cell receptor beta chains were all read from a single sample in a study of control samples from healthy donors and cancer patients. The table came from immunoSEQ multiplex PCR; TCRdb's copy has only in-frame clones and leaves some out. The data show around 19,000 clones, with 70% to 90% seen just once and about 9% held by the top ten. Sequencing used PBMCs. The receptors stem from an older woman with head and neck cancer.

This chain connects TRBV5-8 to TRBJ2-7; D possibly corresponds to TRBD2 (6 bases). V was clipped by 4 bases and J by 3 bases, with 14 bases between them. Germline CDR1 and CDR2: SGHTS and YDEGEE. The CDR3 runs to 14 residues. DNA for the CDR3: TGTGCCAGCAGCGGACTCTGGAGGGGCTACGAGCAGTACTTC. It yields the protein CASSGLWRGYEQYF.

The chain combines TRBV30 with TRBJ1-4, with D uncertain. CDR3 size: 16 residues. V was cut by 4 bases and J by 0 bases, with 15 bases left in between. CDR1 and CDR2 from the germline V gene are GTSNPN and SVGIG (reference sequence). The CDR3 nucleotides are TGTGCCTGGAAAGGGCAGAACGGAGCAACTAATGAAAAACTGTTTTTT. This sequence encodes CAWKGQNGATNEKLFF.

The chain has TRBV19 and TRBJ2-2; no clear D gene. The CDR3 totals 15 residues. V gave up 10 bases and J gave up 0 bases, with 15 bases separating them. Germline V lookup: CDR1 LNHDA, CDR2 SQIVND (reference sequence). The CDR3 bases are TGTGCCACGAAGCCCTGGAGCGCGAACACCGGGGAGCTGTTTTTT. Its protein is CATKPWSANTGELFF.

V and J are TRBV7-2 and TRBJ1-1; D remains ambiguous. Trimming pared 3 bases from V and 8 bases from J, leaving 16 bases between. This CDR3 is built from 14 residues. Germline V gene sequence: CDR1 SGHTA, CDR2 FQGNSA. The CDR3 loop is CASSFKKVSLEAFF. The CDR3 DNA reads TGTGCCAGCAGCTTTAAAAAAGTGTCCCTAGAAGCTTTCTTT. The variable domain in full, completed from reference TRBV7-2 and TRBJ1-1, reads GAGVSQSPSNKVTEKGKDVELRCDPISGHTALYWYRQSLGQGLEFLIYFQGNSAPDKSGLPSDRFSAERTGGSVSTLTIQRTQQEDSAVYLCASSFKKVSLEAFFGQGTRLTVV.

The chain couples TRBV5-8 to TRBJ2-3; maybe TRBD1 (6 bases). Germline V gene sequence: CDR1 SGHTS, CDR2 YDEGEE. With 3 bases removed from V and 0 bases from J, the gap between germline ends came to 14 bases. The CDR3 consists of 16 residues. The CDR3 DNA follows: TGTGCCAGCAGCTCGAGACAGGTGTGGAGCACAGATACGCAGTATTTT. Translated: CASSSRQVWSTDTQYF. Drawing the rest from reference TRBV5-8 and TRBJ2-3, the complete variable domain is EAGVTQSPTHLIKTRGQQATLRCSPISGHTSVYWYQQALGLGLQFLLWYDEGEERNRGNFPPRFSGRQFPNYSSELNVNALELEDSALYLCASSSRQVWSTDTQYFGPGTRLTVL.

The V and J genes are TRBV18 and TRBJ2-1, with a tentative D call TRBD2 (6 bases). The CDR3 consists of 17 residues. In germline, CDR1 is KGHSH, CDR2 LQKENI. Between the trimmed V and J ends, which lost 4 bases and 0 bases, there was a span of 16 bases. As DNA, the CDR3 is TGTGCCAGCTCACGCTCTGGCGGGACGAGCTCCTACAATGAGCAGTTCTTC. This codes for CASSRSGGTSSYNEQFF.

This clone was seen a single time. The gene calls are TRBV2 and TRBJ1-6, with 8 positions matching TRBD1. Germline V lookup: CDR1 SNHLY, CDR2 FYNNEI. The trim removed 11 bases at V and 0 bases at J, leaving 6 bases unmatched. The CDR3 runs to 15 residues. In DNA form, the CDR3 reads TGTGCCGGACGGACAGGGAGCTCCTATAATTCACCCCTCCACTTT. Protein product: CAGRTGSSYNSPLHF.

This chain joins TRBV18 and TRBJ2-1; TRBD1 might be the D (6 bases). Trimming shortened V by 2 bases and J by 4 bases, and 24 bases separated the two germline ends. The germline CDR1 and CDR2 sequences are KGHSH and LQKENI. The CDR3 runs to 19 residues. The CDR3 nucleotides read TGTGCCAGCTCACCAGAGCAGGGGCTAGCTCCTAAACGTTACAATGAGCAGTTCTTC. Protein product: CASSPEQGLAPKRYNEQFF.

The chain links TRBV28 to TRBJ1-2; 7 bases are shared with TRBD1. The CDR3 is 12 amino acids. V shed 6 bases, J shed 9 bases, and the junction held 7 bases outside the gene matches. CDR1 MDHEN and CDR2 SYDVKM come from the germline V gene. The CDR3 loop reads CASRPNRGSYTF. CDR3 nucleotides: TGTGCCAGCAGACCAAACAGGGGCAGCTACACCTTC.

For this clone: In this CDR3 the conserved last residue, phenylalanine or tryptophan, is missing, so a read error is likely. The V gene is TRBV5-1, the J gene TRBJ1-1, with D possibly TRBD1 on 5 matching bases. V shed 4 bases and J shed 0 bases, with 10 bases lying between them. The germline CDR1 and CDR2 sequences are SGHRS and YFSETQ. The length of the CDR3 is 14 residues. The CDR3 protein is CASSRDALNTEAFL. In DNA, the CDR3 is TGCGCCAGCAGCCGGGACGCCCTGAACACTGAAGCTTTCCTT.

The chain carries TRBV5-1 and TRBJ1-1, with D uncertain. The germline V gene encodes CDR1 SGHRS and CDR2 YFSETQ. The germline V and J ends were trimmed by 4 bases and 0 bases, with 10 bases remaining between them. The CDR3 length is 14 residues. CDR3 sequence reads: CASSSGEVNTEAFF. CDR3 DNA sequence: TGCGCCAGCAGCAGCGGGGAAGTGAACACTGAAGCTTTCTTT.

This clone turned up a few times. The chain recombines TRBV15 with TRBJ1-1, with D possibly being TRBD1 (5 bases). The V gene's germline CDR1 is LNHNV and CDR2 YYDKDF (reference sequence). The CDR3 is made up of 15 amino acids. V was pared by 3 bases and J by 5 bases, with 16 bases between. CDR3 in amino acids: CATSSEGRAGTEAFF. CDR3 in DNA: TGTGCCACCAGCAGTGAGGGCAGGGCGGGGACTGAAGCTTTCTTT. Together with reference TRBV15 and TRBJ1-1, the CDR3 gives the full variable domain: DAMVIQNPRYQVTQFGKPVTLSCSQTLNHNVMYWYQQKSSQAPKLLFHYYDKDFNNEADTPDNFQSRRPNTSFCFLDIRSPGLGDTAMYLCATSSEGRAGTEAFFGQGTRLTVV.

In nucleotides, the CDR3 is TGTGCCAGCAGCCAAGACCATACGTACGGACACAGGGTTGGCTACACCTTC. Its protein is CASSQDHTYGHRVGYTF. The chain is built from TRBV3-1 (or the pseudogene TRBV3-2) and TRBJ1-2, with a possible D match to TRBD1 (6 bases). V lost 0 bases and J lost 7, with 21 bases in between. Germline V CDR1 and CDR2: LGHDT, YNNKEL (reference sequence). The CDR3 is 17 amino acids.

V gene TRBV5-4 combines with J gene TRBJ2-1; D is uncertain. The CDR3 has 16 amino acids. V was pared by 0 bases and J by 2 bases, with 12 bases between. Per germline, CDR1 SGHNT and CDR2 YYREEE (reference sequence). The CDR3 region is CASSLGKVGPYNEQFF. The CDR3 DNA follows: TGTGCCAGCAGCTTGGGGAAGGTTGGGCCCTACAATGAGCAGTTCTTC.

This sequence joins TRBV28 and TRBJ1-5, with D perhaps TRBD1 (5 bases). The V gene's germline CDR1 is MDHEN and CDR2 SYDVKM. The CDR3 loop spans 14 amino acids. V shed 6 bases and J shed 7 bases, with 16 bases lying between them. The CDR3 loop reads CASRPPGGKQPQHF. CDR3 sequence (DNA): TGTGCCAGCAGACCCCCCGGGGGAAAGCAGCCCCAGCATTTT.